In its sample, the clone carrying this TCR beta chain was seen many times. Its antigen remains unidentified. This entry is derived from a study of breast tumors, draining lymph nodes, adjacent tissues. Study findings and constraints: Compared with basal-like, luminal-like tumors shared significantly more repertoire with nontumor tissue.

Breast cancer patients provided tissue from their axillary draining lymph nodes. TCRdb reprocessed the multiplex PCR reads via MiXCR and lists one record per CDR3 protein. The data show about 180,000 distinct CDR3 sequences, 25% to 40% seen once. Sequenced material: axillary lymph node tissue. The receptor's source is a female donor with breast cancer. Some clones in this sample may be carry-over from other donors' samples.

CDR3 protein: CASSVGSVRVKETQYF. CDR3 sequence (DNA): TGTGCCAGCAGCGTGGGTTCGGTCCGGGTCAAAGAGACCCAGTACTTC. The rearrangement joins TRBV9 to TRBJ2-5; D unclear. Germline-derived CDR1 and CDR2 are SGDLS and YYNGEE. Between the trimmed V and J ends, which lost 2 bases and 3 bases, there was a span of 17 bases. The CDR3 runs to 16 residues.